This TCR beta chain stems from a study of patients and donors after allogeneic stem cell transplantation. TCRdb re-called the RT-PCR reads with MiXCR, one entry per CDR3 protein. The repertoire has about 210,000 distinct CDR3 sequences, around 41% of them found once; the top ten carry approximately 10%. The CDR3 totals 14 residues. The ends were cut back, 4 bases at V and 0 bases at J, with 12 bases in the middle. Germline V lookup: CDR1 SQVTM, CDR2 ANQGSEA. The V gene is TRBV29-1, the J gene TRBJ2-5, with D possibly matching TRBD2 (6 bases). The receptor's source is a human donor who was either an allogeneic HSCT recipient or a stem cell or donor lymphocyte infusion donor (not recorded which). It is not recorded whose cells these are; they may come from a transplant donor. Sequencing input: blood, either unsorted or a sorted T cell fraction (not recorded which). The CDR3 DNA reads as TGCAGCGTTGGATCGGGGGAGAACCAAGAGACCCAGTACTTC. Translation gives CSVGSGENQETQYF. The whole variable domain, filled in from reference TRBV29-1 and TRBJ2-5, reads SAVISQKPSRDICQRGTSLTIQCQVDSQVTMMFWYRQQPGQSLTLIATANQGSEATYESGFVIDKFPISRPNLTFSTLTVSNMSPEDSSIYLCSVGSGENQETQYFGPGTRLLVL.